The clone carrying this TCR beta chain appeared many times. Its antigen is not known. This specimen comes from a study of blood T cells in healthy people across ages. Donors each provided about 10 milliliters of peripheral blood. V was cut by 5 bases and J by 2 bases, with 15 bases left in between. This CDR3 has 14 amino acids. Per the germline V gene, CDR1 is SQVTM and CDR2 is ANQGSEA. The use of a sample-barcoded 5' primer and a J-beta primer mix characterized a second PCR of roughly 6 to 11 cycles. TCRdb reprocessed the 5' RACE reads with MiXCR, giving one entry per CDR3 protein. The table shows roughly 1,800,000 distinct CDR3 sequences, with 49% occurring only once. Overall study findings and caveats: Roughly linear age-related decline in beta diversity appeared, significant by age about 37.

The sequence was obtained from a woman aged 40 to 55 in good health. This rearrangement joins TRBV29-1 to TRBJ2-5, with D possibly called TRBD1 or TRBD2 (5 bases each). The material sequenced was blood. The CDR3 here is CSVWGWASQETQYF. DNA of the CDR3: TGCAGCGTTTGGGGGTGGGCATCTCAAGAGACCCAGTACTTC. The full variable domain, rest sourced from reference TRBV29-1 and TRBJ2-5, is SAVISQKPSRDICQRGTSLTIQCQVDSQVTMMFWYRQQPGQSLTLIATANQGSEATYESGFVIDKFPISRPNLTFSTLTVSNMSPEDSSIYLCSVWGWASQETQYFGPGTRLLVL.